This passage covers 14 T cell receptor beta chains from one sample sequenced in a study of T cell changes during pregnancy in multiple sclerosis. Sequencing used immunoSEQ multiplex PCR; TCRdb keeps in-frame clones, though not all of them. The table includes some 110,000 clones, roughly 89% detected once. The specimen was peripheral blood, collected before pregnancy. These receptor sequences come from a female donor with multiple sclerosis, enrolled in a pregnancy study.

This chain joins TRBV27 and TRBJ1-2; TRBD1 is a possible D gene (5 bases). Trimming cost V 2 bases and J 7 bases, with 11 bases left between them. The germline gives CDR1 MNHEY, CDR2 SMNVEV (reference sequence). This CDR3 is 13 amino acids long. The DNA for the CDR3 is TGTGCCAGCAGTTTACCAGGGCTCGGTGGCTACACCTTC. Translation: CASSLPGLGGYTF.

V is TRBV7-9 and J is TRBJ2-7, with 7 bases lining up with TRBD2. This CDR3 spans 14 amino acids. From germline, CDR1 is SEHNR and CDR2 FQNEAQ (reference sequence). V gave up 5 bases and J gave up 0 bases; unmatched junction bases: 4. The CDR3 DNA is TGTGCCAGCAGCCTCCCGGGGGGCTCCTACGAGCAGTACTTC. This codes for CASSLPGGSYEQYF.

The rearrangement uses TRBV6-4 and TRBJ1-5, with D unresolved. This CDR3 is 17 amino acids long. V was clipped by 0 bases and J by 0 bases, with 12 bases between them. Germline CDR1 MRHNA, CDR2 SNTAGT. The CDR3 region has the DNA TGTGCCAGCAGTGACTCCCGCCGGGATTTTAGCAATCAGCCCCAGCATTTT. Encoded protein: CASSDSRRDFSNQPQHF.

This clone is a singleton in its sample. The V gene is TRBV29-1, the J gene TRBJ1-2; D remains unclear. Germline V lookup: CDR1 SQVTM, CDR2 ANQGSEA. V gave up 0 bases and J gave up 8 bases, with 16 bases separating them. The CDR3 has 14 residues. The CDR3, as DNA: TGCAGCGTTGAAGAAAGGGTGGGAGGTGTCGGCTACACCTTC. Encoded protein: CSVEERVGGVGYTF.

This clone was counted a single time. V gene TRBV7-8 combines with J gene TRBJ2-5, with TRBD1 as a possible D gene (6 bases). Germline loops: CDR1 SGHVS, CDR2 FQNEAQ. V dropped 7 bases and J dropped 4 bases, with 16 bases sitting between them. There are 14 residues in the CDR3. The CDR3 is CASTTPGALETQYF. DNA for the CDR3: TGTGCCAGCACTACCCCAGGGGCGTTAGAGACCCAGTACTTC. Combining the CDR3 with reference TRBV7-8 and TRBJ2-5 gives the whole variable domain GAGVSQSPRYKVAKRGQDVALRCDPISGHVSLFWYQQALGQGPEFLTYFQNEAQLDKSGLPSDRFFAERPEGSVSTLKIQRTQQEDSAVYLCASTTPGALETQYFGPGTRLLVL.

The chain combines TRBV9 with TRBJ2-7; no reliable D call. This CDR3 spans 13 amino acids. Looked up from germline, CDR1 is SGDLS and CDR2 is YYNGEE. V was clipped by 3 bases and J by 4 bases, with 11 bases between them. The CDR3 loop reads CASSEGVRYEQYF. CDR3 nucleotides: TGTGCCAGCAGCGAAGGCGTCAGGTACGAGCAGTACTTC.

The chain links TRBV9 to TRBJ2-5; D uncertain. With 3 bases removed from V and 2 bases from J, the gap between germline ends came to 11 bases. CDR3 size: 14 residues. Per germline, CDR1 SGDLS and CDR2 YYNGEE. DNA for the CDR3: TGTGCCAGCAGCGATCGGAGTACTCAAGAGACCCAGTACTTC. It codes for CASSDRSTQETQYF.

The chain couples TRBV2 to TRBJ1-4; tentatively, D is TRBD1 (5 bases). The CDR3 totals 13 residues. Germline CDR1 is SNHLY and CDR2 is FYNNEI. The V end was cut by 10 bases, the J end by 3 bases, with 12 bases between. The CDR3 protein is CAIKGWANEKLFF. The CDR3 nucleotides read TGTGCCATCAAGGGGTGGGCTAATGAAAAACTGTTTTTT.

Comments on this clone: At the DNA level, this CDR3 is encoded by other sequences in the same sample as well. CDR3 residues: CASSPPDIYEQYF. The CDR3 coding sequence is TGTGCCAGCAGTCCCCCGGACATATACGAGCAGTACTTC. V usage is TRBV2 and J usage is TRBJ2-7; a weak D match, TRBD1 (5 bases). V was pared by 5 bases and J by 4 bases, with 12 bases between. This CDR3 has 13 residues. Germline loops: CDR1 SNHLY, CDR2 FYNNEI.

The rearrangement joins TRBV5-1 to TRBJ2-7; 11 nucleotides align to TRBD2. Germline assignment: CDR1 SGHRS and CDR2 YFSETQ. The trim removed 5 bases at V and 4 bases at J, leaving 8 bases unmatched. The CDR3 totals 15 residues. CDR3 in DNA: TGCGCCAGCAGGCAAACTAGCGGGAGAGAGTACGAGCAGTACTTC. Translated, it gives CASRQTSGREYEQYF.

The CDR3 DNA reads as TGCGCCAGCAGCTTGAGTACTAGCACCAATGAGCAGTTCTTC. It codes for CASSLSTSTNEQFF. The chain recombines TRBV5-1 with TRBJ2-1, with D possibly being TRBD2 (6 bases). V lost 1 base and J 6 bases, leaving 11 bases between the germline ends. CDR3 length equals 14 residues. CDR1 SGHRS and CDR2 YFSETQ come from the germline V gene.

This clone appeared once. V gene TRBV30 combines with J gene TRBJ1-1; D unresolved. The CDR3 extends over 16 amino acids. CDR1 GTSNPN and CDR2 SVGIG come from the germline V gene (reference sequence). V shed 0 bases and J shed 6 bases, with 20 bases lying between them. CDR3 in amino acids: CAWSVPWREGKAEAFF. CDR3 nucleotides: TGTGCCTGGAGTGTACCATGGAGGGAGGGTAAAGCTGAAGCTTTCTTT. Supplemented by reference TRBV30 and TRBJ1-1, the full variable domain reads SQTIHQWPATLVQPVGSPLSLECTVEGTSNPNLYWYRQAAGRGLQLLFYSVGIGQISSEVPQNLSASRPQDRQFILSSKKLLLSDSGFYLCAWSVPWREGKAEAFFGQGTRLTVV.

The J gene is TRBJ2-1, the V gene TRBV4-1, with 11 bases lining up with TRBD2. The CDR3 has 17 amino acids. The V and J ends lost 0 bases and 4 bases, in that order; junction bases with no gene match: 5. Germline V lookup: CDR1 MGHRA, CDR2 YSYEKL. The CDR3 loop is CASSQEPGTSGYNEQFF. CDR3 coding DNA: TGCGCCAGCAGCCAAGAACCCGGGACTAGCGGATACAATGAGCAGTTCTTC.

V is TRBV27 and J is TRBJ2-1, with D possibly being TRBD2 (6 bases). From germline, CDR1 is MNHEY and CDR2 SMNVEV (reference sequence). The V end was cut by 3 bases, the J end by 4 bases, with 7 bases between. This CDR3 has 13 residues. CDR3 sequence: CASSFGGYNEQFF. Here the CDR3 DNA reads TGTGCCAGCAGTTTCGGGGGATACAATGAGCAGTTCTTC.